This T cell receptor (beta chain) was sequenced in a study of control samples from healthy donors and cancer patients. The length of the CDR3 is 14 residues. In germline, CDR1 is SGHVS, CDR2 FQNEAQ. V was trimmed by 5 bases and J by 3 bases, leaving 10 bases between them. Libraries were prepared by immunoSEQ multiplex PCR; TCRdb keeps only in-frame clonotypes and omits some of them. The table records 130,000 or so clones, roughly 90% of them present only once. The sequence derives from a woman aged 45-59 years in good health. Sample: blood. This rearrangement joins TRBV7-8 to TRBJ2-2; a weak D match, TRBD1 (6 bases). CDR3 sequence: CASSRQGYTGELFF. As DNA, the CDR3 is TGTGCCAGCAGCCGTCAGGGGTACACCGGGGAGCTGTTTTTT.